Listed below are T cell receptor beta chains from one sample, sequenced in a study of radiation and T cells in renal cell carcinoma. Method: immunoSEQ multiplex PCR; TCRdb's copy keeps in-frame clones and lacks some. The sample comprises almost 50,000 clones, 75% to 85% of which are singletons, and approximately 28% rests with the top ten. The starting material was blood, obtained from a patient whose treatment included radiotherapy and nephrectomy. The receptors derive from a woman between 65 and 79 years old with renal cell carcinoma. CDR3s include the opening cysteine and the closing phenylalanine or tryptophan. D genes are given only for firm matches. Rows may omit the clone size; those that give it use once, few, many or a size class.

d_call	v_call	j_call	clone_size	cdr3_length	cdr3_nt	cdr3_aa
.	TRBV7-8	TRBJ2-3	.	14	TGTGCCAGCAGCTTAATGATAGGCACAGATACGCAGTATTTT	CASSLMIGTDTQYF
TRBD1	TRBV19	TRBJ1-1	.	15	TGTGCCAGTAGAGAGGGACAGGGGGCGAACACTGAAGCTTTCTTT	CASREGQGANTEAFF
TRBD1	TRBV4-3	TRBJ1-3	.	17	TGCGCCAGCAGCCAAGATCAACAGGGGGCATATGGAAACACCATATATTTT	CASSQDQQGAYGNTIYF
TRBD1	TRBV7-2	TRBJ2-5	.	15	TGTGCCAGCAGCACCAGGACAGGGGGCGAAAAGACCCAGTACTTC	CASSTRTGGEKTQYF
.	TRBV30	TRBJ2-5	.	12	TGTGCCTGGAGTGCGGTGGTAGGTGGCCAGTACTTC	CAWSAVVGGQYF
.	TRBV19	TRBJ1-5	.	16	TGTGCCAGTAAAGGCGCGGGCGCTTATAGCAATCAGCCCCAGCATTTT	CASKGAGAYSNQPQHF
TRBD1	TRBV5-1	TRBJ2-3	.	15	TGCGCCAGCAGCATGGGACAGGGTAGCACAGATACGCAGTATTTT	CASSMGQGSTDTQYF
.	TRBV11-2	TRBJ2-7	once	14	TGTGCCAGCAGTCCACTTGAGGCCTCCTACGAGCAGTACTTC	CASSPLEASYEQYF
.	TRBV10-3	TRBJ2-6	.	16	TGTGCCATCAGTCCTGTACAGGGTTCTGGGGCCAACGTCCTGACTTTC	CAISPVQGSGANVLTF
.	TRBV19	TRBJ2-5	.	15	TGTGCCAGTAGTATAGGGACTCAGGGGGGCGAGACCCAGTACTTC	CASSIGTQGGETQYF
TRBD2	TRBV5-1	TRBJ2-7	.	16	TGCGCCAGCAGCCCGGGGGGACTAGCGGGAGAGTACGAGCAGTACTTC	CASSPGGLAGEYEQYF
.	TRBV11-2	TRBJ1-6	.	13	TGTGCCAGCAGCTTAGAGGGTAACGCACCCCTCCACTTT	CASSLEGNAPLHF
TRBD2	TRBV6-1	TRBJ2-1	.	14	TGTGCCAGCAGGACTCGGGGGACTAACAATGAGCAGTTCTTC	CASRTRGTNNEQFF
.	TRBV19	TRBJ2-7	.	15	TGTGCCAGTAACGAGGGAATACTTGGCGCCTACGAGCAGTACTTC	CASNEGILGAYEQYF
.	TRBV2	TRBJ2-3	.	17	TGTGCCAGCATTTCTGGACAGAGGGGGGGAAGAGGGGATACGCAGTATTTT	CASISGQRGGRGDTQYF
TRBD2	TRBV13	TRBJ2-7	.	15	TGTGCCAGCAGCCCGGGGCGCGGGAGGTCGTACGAGCAGTACTTC	CASSPGRGRSYEQYF
.	TRBV5-4	TRBJ2-1	.	14	TGTGCCAGCAGCGTGGGGGGAGGCGACAATGAGCAGTTCTTC	CASSVGGGDNEQFF
.	TRBV30	TRBJ1-2	.	12	TGTGCCTGGGGCACGGGGGACCGGGGCTACACCTTC	CAWGTGDRGYTF
.	TRBV5-4	TRBJ2-5	.	16	TGTGCCAGCAGCCCTGGAGGGGCAGCCTCCCAAGAGACCCAGTACTTC	CASSPGGAASQETQYF
.	TRBV6-5	TRBJ1-5	.	14	TGTGCCAGCAGTTACGCCCGGGGAGATCAGCCCCAGCATTTT	CASSYARGDQPQHF
.	TRBV7-2	TRBJ1-6	.	16	TGTGCCAGCAGCTTAGGGATGGGCTTGGGGTCTTCACCCCTCCACTTT	CASSLGMGLGSSPLHF
TRBD1	TRBV5-1	TRBJ2-2	once	16	TGCGCCAGCAGCCCCAGGGGGCAGGGGGAATTCGGGGAGCTGTTTTTT	CASSPRGQGEFGELFF
.	TRBV19	TRBJ2-3	.	14	TGTGCCAGTAGTTCGCCGGGACTCTTAGATACGCAGTATTTT	CASSSPGLLDTQYF
.	TRBV4-1	TRBJ1-3	.	18	TGCGCCAGCAGCCAACCCTTCGGCCCCTTGGGCTCTGGAAACACCATATATTTT	CASSQPFGPLGSGNTIYF
TRBD1	TRBV5-4	TRBJ1-1	.	14	TGTGCCAGCAGCTTAGGGACAGAGAACACTGAAGCTTTCTTT	CASSLGTENTEAFF
.	TRBV7-6	TRBJ2-2	.	17	TGTGCCAGCAGCTTAACCCTGACAGGCTTGAACACCGGGGAGCTGTTTTTT	CASSLTLTGLNTGELFF
.	TRBV10-2	TRBJ2-5	.	15	TGCGCCAGCAGTGACGTGGGGACAAGGCAAGAGACCCAGTACTTC	CASSDVGTRQETQYF
.	TRBV7-2	TRBJ2-1	.	12	TGTGCCAGCAGCTACCGAGAAAATGAGCAGTTCTTC	CASSYRENEQFF
TRBD1	TRBV9	TRBJ1-4	few	14	TGTGCCAGCAGCGTAGGACAGGGCACGGAAAAACTGTTTTTT	CASSVGQGTEKLFF
TRBD1	TRBV7-9	TRBJ1-2	.	16	TGTGCCAGCAGCCGCCTCGCGCCAGGGGGCAACTATGGCTACACCTTC	CASSRLAPGGNYGYTF
TRBD1	TRBV13	TRBJ1-2	.	15	TGTGCCAGCAGCTTTTCCGGGACAGGGAACTATGGCTACACCTTC	CASSFSGTGNYGYTF
.	TRBV6-5	TRBJ1-2	.	13	TGTGCCAGCAGGCTGGGTTCCAACTATGGCTACACCTTC	CASRLGSNYGYTF
.	TRBV30	TRBJ1-4	.	11	TGTGCCCTCCGGGTGGGGGAAAAACTGTTTTTT	CALRVGEKLFF
TRBD2	TRBV5-6	TRBJ2-3	.	15	TGTGCCAGCAGCTTGGGAGCGGGAGGCACAGATACGCAGTATTTT	CASSLGAGGTDTQYF
TRBD2	TRBV7-2	TRBJ2-1	.	17	TGTGCCAGCAGCCCGGGACTAGCGGGGACCTCCTACAATGAGCAGTTCTTC	CASSPGLAGTSYNEQFF